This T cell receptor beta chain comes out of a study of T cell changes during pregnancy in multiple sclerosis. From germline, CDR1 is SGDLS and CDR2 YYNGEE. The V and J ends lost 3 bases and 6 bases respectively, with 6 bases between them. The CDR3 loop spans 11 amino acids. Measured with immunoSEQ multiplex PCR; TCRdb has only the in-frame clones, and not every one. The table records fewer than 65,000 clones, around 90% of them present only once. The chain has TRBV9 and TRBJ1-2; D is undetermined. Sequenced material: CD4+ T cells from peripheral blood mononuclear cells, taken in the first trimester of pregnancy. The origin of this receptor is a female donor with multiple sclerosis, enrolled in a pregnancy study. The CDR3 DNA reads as TGTGCCAGCAGCGGAGAACATGGCTACACCTTC. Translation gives CASSGEHGYTF.